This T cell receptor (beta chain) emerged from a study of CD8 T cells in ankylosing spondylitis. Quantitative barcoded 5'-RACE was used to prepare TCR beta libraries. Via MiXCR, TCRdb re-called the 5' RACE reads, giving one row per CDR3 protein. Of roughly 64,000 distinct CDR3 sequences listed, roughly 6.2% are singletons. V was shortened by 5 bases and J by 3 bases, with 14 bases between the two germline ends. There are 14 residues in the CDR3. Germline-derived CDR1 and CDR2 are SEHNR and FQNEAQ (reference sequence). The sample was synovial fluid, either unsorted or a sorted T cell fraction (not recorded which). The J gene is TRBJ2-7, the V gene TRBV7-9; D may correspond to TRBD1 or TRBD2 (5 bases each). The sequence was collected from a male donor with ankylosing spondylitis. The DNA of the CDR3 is TGTGCCAGCAGCCCCCAGTATGGGGGCTACGAGCAGTACTTC. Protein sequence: CASSPQYGGYEQYF. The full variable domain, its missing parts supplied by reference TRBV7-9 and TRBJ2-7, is DTGVSQNPRHKITKRGQNVTFRCDPISEHNRLYWYRQTLGQGPEFLTYFQNEAQLEKSRLLSDRFSAERPKGSFSTLEIQRTEQGDSAMYLCASSPQYGGYEQYFGPGTRLTVT.